A single sample is the source of the 27 T cell receptor beta chains below, sequenced in a study of tumor and adjacent non-tumor tissue in lung cancer. The template was RNA from unsorted bulk tissue. A modified ARM-PCR protocol with three rounds of nested PCR amplified TCRbeta. TCRdb reprocessed the multiplex PCR reads with MiXCR, giving one entry per CDR3 protein. This table has around 200,000 distinct CDR3 sequences, 71% appearing once. Sequencing was carried out using lung tumor tissue. The receptors were sampled from a man in his sixties with non-small cell lung cancer.

Comment on this clonotype: Here the CDR3 omits its conserved ending phenylalanine or tryptophan, so a read error is the likely source. V is TRBV6-1 and J is TRBJ2-7; 9 nucleotides match TRBD2. V was clipped by 3 bases and J by 10 bases; unmatched bases: 19. CDR3 length equals 17 residues. CDR1 MNHNS and CDR2 SASEGT come from the germline V gene. CDR3 coding DNA: TGTGCCAGCAGTGATAATCGTCTCGGGACTAGCTCGGGACCTCAGTACTTA. Amino acids: CASSDNRLGTSSGPQYL.

A single count supports this clonotype. This likely comes from a read error, as the CDR3 has no conserved phenylalanine or tryptophan at its end. The V and J genes are TRBV6-1 and TRBJ1-5; D is unresolved. V shed 7 bases and J shed 1 base, with 8 bases lying between them. This CDR3 is 13 amino acids long. The germline V gene has CDR1 MNHNS and CDR2 SASEGT. CDR3 loop: CASIMGSNQPQHI. Written as DNA, the CDR3 is TGTGCCAGCATAATGGGGAGCAATCAGCCCCAGCATATT.

On this clonotype: Germline is not matched at one junction end, which may reflect a read error. V is TRBV14 and J is TRBJ1-2; TRBD1 might be the D (6 bases). The CDR3 consists of 13 residues. Per the germline V gene, CDR1 is SGHDN and CDR2 is FVKESK. The CDR3 DNA reads as TGCGCCAGCTGGGACACTACTAACTATGGCTACACCTTC. It codes for CASWDTTNYGYTF.

With regard to this clonotype: Compared with germline, one end of the junction differs, possibly owing to a read error. The genes are TRBV6-5 and TRBJ2-5; 8 bases are shared with TRBD1. This CDR3 region has 15 residues. Germline V gives CDR1 MNHEY, CDR2 SVGAGI. The CDR3 DNA sequence: TGTGCCAGCAGCCCCCTTGGACAGGGTCAAGGGACCCAGTATTTC. Protein: CASSPLGQGQGTQYF.

On this clonotype itself: The junction departs from germline at one end; a sequencing error may be responsible. This rearrangement joins TRBV4-3 to TRBJ2-3; D is ambiguous. The J call may be faulty, since TRBJ1-5 better matches the DNA end. This CDR3 has 16 amino acids. CDR1 and CDR2 (germline): LGHNA, YSLEER. CDR3 residues: CTSSQDRAGTTDTQHF. In DNA form, the CDR3 reads TGCACCAGCAGCCAAGATAGAGCGGGCACCACGGATACGCAGCATTTT.

The chain couples TRBV11-2 to TRBJ2-4, with TRBD1 matching over 8 bases. V trimming: 3 bases; J trimming: 6 bases; junction bases outside the gene matches: 10. This CDR3 contains 16 residues. Looked up from germline, CDR1 is SGHAT and CDR2 is FQNNGV. Here the CDR3 reads CASSFDRGVGGNIQYF. The DNA of the CDR3 is TGTGCCAGCAGCTTCGACAGGGGCGTAGGCGGAAACATTCAGTACTTC.

This clonotype turned up a few times. A read error may explain this, as a much larger clone is one base away. This chain joins TRBV29-1 and TRBJ1-2; D is undetermined. Germline lookup yields CDR1 SQVTM and CDR2 ANQGSEA. V lost 8 bases to trimming and J lost 5 bases, with 9 bases between them. This CDR3 spans 10 amino acids. The CDR3 bases are TGCAGCATCCGCGAGTATGGCTACACCTTC. It specifies CSIREYGYTF.

Regarding this clonotype: The junction departs from germline at one end; a sequencing error may be responsible. This rearrangement joins TRBV6-1 to TRBJ1-1, with D maybe TRBD1 (6 bases). The CDR3 consists of 13 residues. In germline, CDR1 is MNHNS, CDR2 SASEGT. The DNA for the CDR3 is TGTGCCAGCAGTGAGAGATGGGGGGCTGAAGCTCTCTTC. Translation gives CASSERWGAEALF.

This clonotype was seen many times. V is TRBV11-3 and J is TRBJ1-1, with unresolved D. The CDR3 length is 16 residues. V shed 1 base and J shed 0 bases, with 12 bases lying between them. From germline, CDR1 is SGHNT and CDR2 YENEEA. The chain's CDR3 is CASSLGMARMNTEAFF. The CDR3, as DNA: TGTGCCAGCAGCTTAGGAATGGCAAGAATGAACACTGAAGCTTTCTTT.

This clonotype appeared a single time. A much larger clone lies a single base off, so this may be a read error. This chain joins TRBV4-2 and TRBJ2-2; 7 bases align to TRBD2. The trim removed 0 bases at V and 5 bases at J, leaving 21 bases unmatched. CDR1 and CDR2 (germline): LGHNA, YNFKEQ. The CDR3 is 21 amino acids. CDR3 DNA: TGTGCCAGCAGCCAAGATGTCGCAGGGTGGACTAGTGAGATGAGGACCGGGGAGCTGTTTTTT. Amino acids: CASSQDVAGWTSEMRTGELFF.

At least ten counts were recorded for this clonotype. The DNA for the CDR3 is TGTGCCAGCAGCTTGCCTATCGGTAATGAGCAGTTCTTC. This translates into CASSLPIGNEQFF. The chain carries TRBV6-5 and TRBJ2-1; D gene ambiguous. V lost 6 bases and J 7 bases, leaving 13 bases between the germline ends. This CDR3 contains 13 residues. Germline-derived CDR1 and CDR2 are MNHEY and SVGAGI.

Details on this clonotype: Here the CDR3 omits its conserved ending phenylalanine or tryptophan, so a read error is the likely source. This rearrangement joins TRBV12-3 or TRBV12-4 to TRBJ1-1; D is perhaps TRBD1 (5 bases). The V and J ends lost 6 bases and 6 bases respectively, with 17 bases between them. CDR3 length: 14 residues. CDR3 sequence: CASRVGPRSAEAFL. The CDR3, as DNA: TGTGCCAGCAGAGTGGGACCCCGGAGCGCTGAAGCTTTCTTA.

A word on this clonotype: Because the CDR3 is missing its conserved closing phenylalanine or tryptophan, this is likely a read error. It is unclear where the CDR3 begins or ends on the DNA, so no DNA is shown, and the CDR3 is as TCRdb lists it. V is TRBV6-5 and J is TRBJ2-3; the table's D call, TRBD2, was not checked against the DNA. A total of 15 residues make up the CDR3, ends included. Germline values: CDR1 MNHEY, CDR2 SVGAGI. CDR3: CASSPLAGGSNKQCL.

As to this clonotype: This clone may be a read error of a much larger clone one base away. The DNA of the CDR3 is TGCAGTGCGTTAGAGTTGCGGGGGGTGACTGAAGCTTTCTTT. This encodes CSALELRGVTEAFF. This chain joins TRBV20-1 and TRBJ1-1; possible D gene TRBD1, 5 bases. The germline V gene encodes CDR1 DFQATT and CDR2 SNEGSKA (reference sequence). This CDR3 contains 14 residues. The ends were cut back, 6 bases at V and 5 bases at J, with 19 bases in the middle.

In this sample, this clonotype turned up once. An end of the junction differs from the germline gene, which may be a read error. The chain couples TRBV6-6 to TRBJ2-7; tentative D call: TRBD2 (6 bases). The CDR3 covers 14 residues. The germline V gene has CDR1 MNHNY and CDR2 SVGAGI (reference sequence). CDR3 DNA sequence: TGTGCCAGCAGTTACGGAGGGACCAGTACGGAGCGGTACTTC. Translating gives CASSYGGTSTERYF.

The chain joins TRBV6-5 to TRBJ1-4; 8 nucleotides match TRBD1. The V segment lost 7 bases and the J segment 6 bases; nucleotides outside the gene matches: 10. CDR1 is MNHEY and CDR2 is SVGAGI in the germline V gene. This CDR3 is built from 15 residues. As DNA, the CDR3 is TGTGCCAGCAATGGGGCAGGGGGCGCTTATGAAAAACTGTTTTTT. This gives the protein CASNGAGGAYEKLFF.

This clonotype was counted only a few times. J is TRBJ1-3 and V is TRBV20-1, with D maybe TRBD1 (5 bases). This CDR3 is 15 amino acids long. Germline V gene sequence: CDR1 DFQATT, CDR2 SNEGSKA (reference sequence). V was trimmed by 5 bases and J by 0 bases, leaving 14 bases between them. In nucleotides, the CDR3 is TGCAGTGCTGCCCAGGGACTGCGCTCTGGAAACACCATATATTTT. Translating it yields CSAAQGLRSGNTIYF.

Only a few counts were recorded for this clonotype. V gene TRBV4-3 combines with J gene TRBJ1-1; 8 bases line up with TRBD1. Germline loops: CDR1 LGHNA, CDR2 YSLEER. V was clipped by 1 base and J by 10 bases; unmatched bases: 5. The CDR3 has 13 residues. DNA for the CDR3: TGCGCCAGCAGCCAAGGACAGGGGTATGGAGCTTTCTTT. This codes for CASSQGQGYGAFF.

Note on this clonotype: Being one base from a much bigger clone, this may be a read error. CDR3 bases: TGTGCCAGCAGTCCCCCGGGACATGGTCCTAATGAGCAGTTCTTC. Translating gives CASSPPGHGPNEQFF. The V gene is TRBV6-2 or TRBV6-3, the J gene TRBJ2-1; D may be TRBD1 (6 bases). The CDR3 is 15 residues long. V was trimmed by 5 bases and J by 7 bases, leaving 18 bases between them. Germline V CDR1 and CDR2: MNHEY, SVGEGT.

About this clonotype: This sequence may be a read error, since a much larger clone differs from it by one base. The rearrangement links TRBV6-5 to TRBJ1-2; D is unclear. V shed 7 bases and J shed 8 bases, with 17 bases lying between them. This CDR3 comprises 13 residues. CDR1 and CDR2 from the germline V gene are MNHEY and SVGAGI. In DNA form, the CDR3 reads TGTGCCAGCAATTATGGCAGATCGGGAGGCTACACCTTC. Amino acids: CASNYGRSGGYTF.

Worth noting for this clonotype: Germline and junction disagree at one end, which may indicate a read error. The chain recombines TRBV6-5 with TRBJ2-7; D is perhaps TRBD2 (5 bases). From germline, CDR1 is MNHEY and CDR2 SVGAGI. There are 15 residues in the CDR3. The CDR3 bases are TGTGCCAGCGGCAATTGGGGAGTCACTGGCTACGAGCAGTATTTC. This encodes CASGNWGVTGYEQYF.

This chain joins TRBV11-2 and TRBJ2-7; the D gene is possibly TRBD2 (6 bases). With 6 bases removed from V and 6 bases from J, the gap between germline ends came to 18 bases. From germline, CDR1 is SGHAT and CDR2 FQNNGV. The CDR3 is made up of 14 amino acids. CDR3 residues: CASRLPASEGEQYV. The CDR3 region has the DNA TGTGCCAGCAGACTTCCGGCTAGCGAAGGCGAGCAGTACGTC.

Of note for this clonotype: A read error is likely, as this CDR3 ends without the conserved phenylalanine or tryptophan. The chain uses TRBV10-2 and TRBJ2-7; a possible D gene is TRBD1 (5 bases). Germline V lookup: CDR1 WSHSY, CDR2 SAAADI. The V end was cut by 4 bases, the J end by 5 bases, with 9 bases between. CDR3 size: 12 residues. The CDR3 nucleotides are TGCGCCAGCAGTGCGCCAGGGAACGAGCAGTACCTC. It translates to CASSAPGNEQYL.

The V call is TRBV7-8, the J call TRBJ1-5; possibly TRBD1 for D (6 bases). CDR1 is SGHVS, CDR2 FQNEAQ, per germline. The ends were cut back, 5 bases at V and 10 bases at J, with 21 bases in the middle. This CDR3 has 15 residues. Here the CDR3 reads CASSQTGQIAQPQHF. In nucleotides, the CDR3 is TGTGCCAGCAGCCAGACCGGACAGATAGCCCAACCCCAGCATTTT.

Comments on this clonotype: Because the CDR3 is missing its conserved closing phenylalanine or tryptophan, this is likely a read error. The chain joins TRBV4-3 to TRBJ2-7; TRBD2 matches at 7 bases. The CDR3 spans 15 residues. CDR1 and CDR2 from the germline V gene are LGHNA and YSLEER. The CDR3 spells CVSSQELAPSYEQYS. In nucleotides, the CDR3 is TGCGTCAGCAGCCAAGAACTAGCGCCTTCCTACGAGCAGTACTCC.

Notes on this clonotype: The CDR3 ends on some other residue instead of the conserved phenylalanine or tryptophan, so this is likely a read error. It is unclear where the CDR3 begins or ends on the DNA, so no DNA is shown, and the CDR3 is as TCRdb lists it. The chain recombines TRBV28 with TRBJ2-5; the table gives TRBD2 as D, unverified against the DNA. The CDR3 sequence runs 18 residues, both termini included. Germline V CDR1 and CDR2: MDHEN, SYDVKM. CDR3 sequence: CASSQVPSGGIAVETQNL.

In regard to this clonotype: At one boundary the junction diverges from the germline segment, which might be a read error. The chain is built from TRBV4-1 and TRBJ2-7; D is perhaps TRBD1 or TRBD2 (5 bases each). The germline V gene encodes CDR1 MGHRA and CDR2 YSYEKL. The CDR3 loop spans 15 amino acids. CDR3 DNA sequence: TGCGCCGGCAGCCAACGATATCTGGGACGGGGCGAACAGTACTTC. Protein sequence: CAGSQRYLGRGEQYF.